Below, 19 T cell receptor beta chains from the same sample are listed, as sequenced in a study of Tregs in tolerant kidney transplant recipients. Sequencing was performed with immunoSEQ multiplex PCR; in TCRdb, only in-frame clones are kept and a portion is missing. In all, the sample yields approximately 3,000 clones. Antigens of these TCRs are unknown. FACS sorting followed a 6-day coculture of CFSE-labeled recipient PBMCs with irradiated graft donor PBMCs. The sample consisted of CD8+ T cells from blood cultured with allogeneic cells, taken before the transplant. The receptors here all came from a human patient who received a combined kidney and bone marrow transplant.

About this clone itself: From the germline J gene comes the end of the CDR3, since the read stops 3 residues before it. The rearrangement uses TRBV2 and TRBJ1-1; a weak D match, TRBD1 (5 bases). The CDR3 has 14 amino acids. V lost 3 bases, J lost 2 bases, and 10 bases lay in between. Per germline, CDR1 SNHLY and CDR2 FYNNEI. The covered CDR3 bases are TGTGCCAGCAGTGACGGGAGGGGTAACACTGAA. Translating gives CASSDGRGNTE. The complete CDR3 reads CASSDGRGNTEAFF.

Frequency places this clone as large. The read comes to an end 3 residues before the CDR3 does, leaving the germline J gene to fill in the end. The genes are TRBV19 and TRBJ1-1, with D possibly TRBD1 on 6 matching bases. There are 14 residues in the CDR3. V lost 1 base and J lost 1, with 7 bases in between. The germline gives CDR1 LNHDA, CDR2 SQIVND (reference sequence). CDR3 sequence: CASSIGRGNTEAFF. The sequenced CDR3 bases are TGTGCCAGTAGTATAGGCAGGGGGAACACTGAA.

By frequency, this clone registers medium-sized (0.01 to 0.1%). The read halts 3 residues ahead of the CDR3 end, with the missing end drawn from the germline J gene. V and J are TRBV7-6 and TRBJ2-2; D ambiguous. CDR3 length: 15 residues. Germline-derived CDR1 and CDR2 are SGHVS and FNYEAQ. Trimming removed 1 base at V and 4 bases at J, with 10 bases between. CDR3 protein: CASSLGSGFTGELFF. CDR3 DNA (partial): TGTGCCAGCAGCTTAGGGTCGGGTTTCACCGGGGAG.

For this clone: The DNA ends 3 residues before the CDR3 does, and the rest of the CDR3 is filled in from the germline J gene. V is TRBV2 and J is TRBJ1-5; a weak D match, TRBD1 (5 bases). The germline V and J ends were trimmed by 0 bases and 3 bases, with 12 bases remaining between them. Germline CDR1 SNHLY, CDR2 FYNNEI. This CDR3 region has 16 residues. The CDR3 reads CASSEAQGTFNQPQHF. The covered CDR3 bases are TGTGCCAGCAGTGAAGCGCAGGGTACGTTCAATCAGCCC.

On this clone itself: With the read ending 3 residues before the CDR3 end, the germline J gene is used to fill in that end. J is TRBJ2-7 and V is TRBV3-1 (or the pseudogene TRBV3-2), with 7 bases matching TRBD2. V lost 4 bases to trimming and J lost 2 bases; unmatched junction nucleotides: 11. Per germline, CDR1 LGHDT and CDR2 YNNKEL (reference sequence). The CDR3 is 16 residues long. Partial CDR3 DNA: TGTGCCAGCAGCCCCCCACGGGGTCTAGCGGCCTACGAG. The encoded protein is CASSPPRGLAAYE. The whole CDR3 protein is CASSPPRGLAAYEQYF.

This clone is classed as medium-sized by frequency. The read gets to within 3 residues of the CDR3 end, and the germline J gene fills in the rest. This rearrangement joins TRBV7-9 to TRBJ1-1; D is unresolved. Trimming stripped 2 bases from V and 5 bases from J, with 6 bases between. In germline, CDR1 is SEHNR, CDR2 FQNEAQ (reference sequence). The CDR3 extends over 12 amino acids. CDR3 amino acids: CASSLTGTEAFF. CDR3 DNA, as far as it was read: TGTGCCAGCAGCTTAACGGGTACTGAA.

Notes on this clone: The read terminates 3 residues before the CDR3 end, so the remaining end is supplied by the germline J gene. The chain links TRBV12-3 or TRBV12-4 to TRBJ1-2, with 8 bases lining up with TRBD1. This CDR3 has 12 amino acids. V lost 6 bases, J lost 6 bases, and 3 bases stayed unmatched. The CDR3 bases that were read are TGTGCCAGCAGCGCGACAGGGGATGGC. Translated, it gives CASSATGDG. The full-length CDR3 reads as CASSATGDGYTF.

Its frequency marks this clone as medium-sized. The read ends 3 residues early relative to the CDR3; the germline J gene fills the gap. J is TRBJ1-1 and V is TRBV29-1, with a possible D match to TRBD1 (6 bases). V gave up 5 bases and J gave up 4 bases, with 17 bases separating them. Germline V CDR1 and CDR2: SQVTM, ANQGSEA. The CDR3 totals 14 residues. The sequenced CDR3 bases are TGCAGCGTTCTATCAGGGGCGGTGGGCACTGAA. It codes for CSVLSGAVGTE. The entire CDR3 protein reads CSVLSGAVGTEAFF.

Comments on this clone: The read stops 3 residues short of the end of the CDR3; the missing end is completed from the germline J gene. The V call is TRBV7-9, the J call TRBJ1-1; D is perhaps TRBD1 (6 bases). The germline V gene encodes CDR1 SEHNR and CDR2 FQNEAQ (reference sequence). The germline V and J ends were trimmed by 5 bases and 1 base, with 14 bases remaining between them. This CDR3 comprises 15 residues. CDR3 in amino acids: CASSITPGANTEAFF. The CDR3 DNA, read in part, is TGTGCCAGCAGCATAACCCCAGGGGCGAACACTGAA.

The CDR3 sequence is CASSIQGLVNEQFF. The sequenced part of the CDR3 DNA is TGTGCCAGTAGTATTCAGGGGCTAGTGAATGAG. The chain carries TRBV19 and TRBJ2-1, with a tentative D call TRBD1 (6 bases). The CDR3 goes on 3 residues after the read ends, and that part is filled in from the germline J gene. Germline V gene sequence: CDR1 LNHDA, CDR2 SQIVND (reference sequence). Trimming took off 3 bases at V and 7 bases at J, with 13 bases between the two ends. The CDR3 has 14 residues.

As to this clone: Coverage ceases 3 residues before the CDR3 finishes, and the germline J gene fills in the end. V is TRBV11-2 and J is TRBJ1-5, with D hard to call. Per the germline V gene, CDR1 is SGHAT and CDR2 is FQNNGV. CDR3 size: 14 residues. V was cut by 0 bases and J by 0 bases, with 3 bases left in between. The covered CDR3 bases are TGTGCCAGCAGCTTAGAAGCTAGCAATCAGCCC. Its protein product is CASSLEASNQP. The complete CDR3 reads CASSLEASNQPQHF.

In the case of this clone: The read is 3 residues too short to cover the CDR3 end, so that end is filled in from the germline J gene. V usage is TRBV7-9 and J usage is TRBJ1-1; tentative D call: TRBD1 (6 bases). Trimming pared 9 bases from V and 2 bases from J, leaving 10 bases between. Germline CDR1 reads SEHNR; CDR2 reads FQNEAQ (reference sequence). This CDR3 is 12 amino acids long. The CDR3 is CASLQGNTEAFF. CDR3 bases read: TGTGCCAGTCTACAGGGAAACACTGAA.

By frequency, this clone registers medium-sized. The sequenced CDR3 bases are TGCAGTGCTAGAGATGACAGGGGAGACCCCTATGGC. Protein: CSARDDRGDPYG. The entire CDR3 sequence reads CSARDDRGDPYGYTF. The V call is TRBV20-1, the J call TRBJ1-2, with 8 bases fitting TRBD1. The CDR3 goes on 3 residues after the read ends, and that part is filled in from the germline J gene. V dropped 0 bases and J dropped 4; count of bases not matched to a gene: 7. Germline V gene sequence: CDR1 DFQATT, CDR2 SNEGSKA (reference sequence). The CDR3 contains 15 residues.

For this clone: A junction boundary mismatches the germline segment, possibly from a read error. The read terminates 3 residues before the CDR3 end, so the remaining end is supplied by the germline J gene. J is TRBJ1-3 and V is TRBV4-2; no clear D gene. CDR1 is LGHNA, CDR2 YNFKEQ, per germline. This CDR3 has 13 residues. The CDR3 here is CASSQDHGNTIYF. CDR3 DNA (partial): TGCGCCAGCAGCCAAGACCATGGAAACACC.

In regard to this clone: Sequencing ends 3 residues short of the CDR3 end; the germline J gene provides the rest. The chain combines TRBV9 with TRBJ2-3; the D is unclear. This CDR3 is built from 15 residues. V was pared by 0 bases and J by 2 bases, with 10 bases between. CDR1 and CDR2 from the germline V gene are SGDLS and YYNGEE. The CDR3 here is CASSVVGAYTDTQYF. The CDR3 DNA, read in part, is TGTGCCAGCAGCGTAGTGGGCGCCTACACAGATACG.

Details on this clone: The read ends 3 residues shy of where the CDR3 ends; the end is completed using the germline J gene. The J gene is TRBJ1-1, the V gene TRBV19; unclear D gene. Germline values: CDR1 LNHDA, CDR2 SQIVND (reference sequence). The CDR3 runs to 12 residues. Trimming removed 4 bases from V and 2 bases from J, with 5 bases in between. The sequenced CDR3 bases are TGTGCCAGTAGTAGAGGTAACACTGAA. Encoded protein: CASSRGNTE. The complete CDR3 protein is CASSRGNTEAFF.

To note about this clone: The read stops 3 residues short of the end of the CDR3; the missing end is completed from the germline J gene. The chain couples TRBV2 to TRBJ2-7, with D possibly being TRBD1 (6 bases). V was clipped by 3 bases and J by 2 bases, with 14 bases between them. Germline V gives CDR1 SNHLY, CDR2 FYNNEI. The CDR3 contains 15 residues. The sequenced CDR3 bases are TGTGCCAGCAGTGATCCAAACAGGGTGGCCTACGAG. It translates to CASSDPNRVAYE. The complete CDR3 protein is CASSDPNRVAYEQYF.

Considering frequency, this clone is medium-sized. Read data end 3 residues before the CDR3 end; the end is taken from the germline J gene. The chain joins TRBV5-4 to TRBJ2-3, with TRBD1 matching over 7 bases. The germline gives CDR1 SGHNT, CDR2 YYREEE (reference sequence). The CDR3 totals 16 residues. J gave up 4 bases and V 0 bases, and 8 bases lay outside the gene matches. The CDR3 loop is CASSLGAGGLADTQYF. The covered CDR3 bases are TGTGCCAGCAGCTTGGGGGCAGGGGGTCTCGCAGATACG.

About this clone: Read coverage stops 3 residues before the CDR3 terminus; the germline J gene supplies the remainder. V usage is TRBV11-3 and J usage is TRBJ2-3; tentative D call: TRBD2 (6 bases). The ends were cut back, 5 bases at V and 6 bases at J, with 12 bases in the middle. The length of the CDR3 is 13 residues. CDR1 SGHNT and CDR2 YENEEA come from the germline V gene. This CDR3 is CASSRGTVDTQYF. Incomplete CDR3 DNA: TGTGCCAGCAGCCGGGGGACTGTGGATACG. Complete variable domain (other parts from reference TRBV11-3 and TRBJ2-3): EAGVVQSPRYKIIEKKQPVAFWCNPISGHNTLYWYLQNLGQGPELLIRYENEEAVDDSQLPKDRFSAERLKGVDSTLKIQPAELGDSAVYLCASSRGTVDTQYFGPGTRLTVL.